Sequencing of this T cell receptor (beta chain) was carried out in a study of spatial heterogeneity in lung cancer. Ten or more counts support this clonotype. What it binds is unknown. General study findings and limits: Tumor TCRs that were ubiquitous and expanded showed up in blood more at resection than follow-up.

TCRdb called the 5' RACE reads again in MiXCR, with one record for every CDR3 protein. The sample contains about 80,000 distinct CDR3 sequences, roughly 8% of which appear only once. Time point: sample taken at primary tumor resection. This sequence originates from a male donor with early-stage non-small cell lung cancer. The specimen was PBMCs, collected at surgery.

The CDR3 here is CASVAGGPRAYNEQFF. CDR3 in DNA: TGTGCCAGCGTAGCGGGAGGGCCTAGGGCCTACAATGAGCAGTTCTTC. This chain uses TRBV28 with TRBJ2-1; 11 bases map to TRBD2. The CDR3 contains 16 residues. Germline values: CDR1 MDHEN, CDR2 SYDVKM. Trimming at V came to 8 bases and at J to 2 bases, leaving 8 bases not matched to a gene.